This TCR beta chain was sequenced for a study of blood T cell repertoires in COVID-19. Across the whole study: Material from acute and convalescent COVID-19 was sourced from the United States, Italy and Spain.

Produced via immunoSEQ multiplex PCR; TCRdb's table is partial and in-frame only. The repertoire holds about 190,000 clones, with less than 90% as singletons. This receptor was taken from a man between 65 and 85 years old with active or convalescent COVID-19. Material for sequencing was peripheral blood.

The CDR3: CAWTPDRGTSYEQYF. CDR3 nucleotide sequence: TGTGCCTGGACCCCGGACAGGGGGACCTCCTACGAGCAGTACTTC. The rearrangement joins TRBV30 to TRBJ2-7, with 10 positions matching TRBD1. After removal of 4 bases from V and 0 bases from J, the junction contained 6 bases not matched to a gene. Germline V lookup: CDR1 GTSNPN, CDR2 SVGIG (reference sequence). The CDR3 has 15 residues.